This T cell receptor beta chain came from a study of T-cell memory formation after mild COVID-19. TCRdb used MiXCR to reprocess the 5' RACE reads, holding one entry per CDR3 protein. The sample lists roughly 180,000 distinct CDR3 sequences, around a sixth seen once, with approximately 4% in the top ten. V lost 6 bases and J 4 bases, leaving 6 bases between the germline ends. This CDR3 is 11 amino acids long. Germline CDR1 is SGHTA and CDR2 is FQGNSA. Turning to this clonotype: Its specificity is unknown.

General study points: Cross-reactive memory seemingly joined, as some responding clones were found in pre-infection memory. Shrinking CD4+ clones resided mostly in CM and EM, and CD8+ ones in EMRA.

This sequence joins TRBV7-2 and TRBJ2-5; D is ambiguous. The sequence derives from a man aged 18 to 29 who had mild COVID-19 (a few samples of this study predate the infection). Cell type and time point are not known. The sequenced sample consisted of PBMCs or a T cell subset sorted from them (not recorded which). CDR3 coding DNA: TGTGCCAGCAGGGGATCAGAGACCCAGTACTTC. This gives the protein CASRGSETQYF.